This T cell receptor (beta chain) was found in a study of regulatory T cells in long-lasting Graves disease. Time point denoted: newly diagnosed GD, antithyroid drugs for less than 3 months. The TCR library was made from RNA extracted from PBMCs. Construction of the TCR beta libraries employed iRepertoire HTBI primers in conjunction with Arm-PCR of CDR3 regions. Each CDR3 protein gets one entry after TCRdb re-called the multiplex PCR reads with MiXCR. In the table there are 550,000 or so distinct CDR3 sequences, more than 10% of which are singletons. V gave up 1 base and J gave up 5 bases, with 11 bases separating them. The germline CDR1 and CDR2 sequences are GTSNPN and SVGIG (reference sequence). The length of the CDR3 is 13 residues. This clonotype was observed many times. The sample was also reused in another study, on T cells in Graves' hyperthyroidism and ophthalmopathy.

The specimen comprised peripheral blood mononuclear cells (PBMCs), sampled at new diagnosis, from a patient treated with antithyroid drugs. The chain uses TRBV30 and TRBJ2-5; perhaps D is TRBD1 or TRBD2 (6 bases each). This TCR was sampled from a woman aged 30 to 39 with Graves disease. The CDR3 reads CAWSGLGGETQYF. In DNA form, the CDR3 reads TGTGCCTGGAGTGGCCTAGGGGGGGAGACCCAGTACTTC.